Below, 24 T cell receptor beta chains from the same sample are listed, as sequenced in a study of PD-L1 blockade in urothelial cancer. Libraries were prepared by immunoSEQ multiplex PCR; TCRdb keeps only in-frame clonotypes and omits some of them. This table has about 39,000 clones, around 89% appearing once. The material was PBMCs, obtained around atezolizumab (anti-PD-L1) treatment. The origin of the receptors is a man in his sixties with urothelial cancer.

The chain carries TRBV9 and TRBJ2-3; the match to TRBD1 covers 11 bases. The CDR3 is made up of 16 amino acids. Germline CDR1 reads SGDLS; CDR2 reads YYNGEE. J lost 5 bases, V lost 0 bases, and 5 bases had no gene match. As DNA, the CDR3 is TGTGCCAGCAGCGTAGTTGGACAGGGGGCTTTAGATACGCAGTATTTT. This translates into CASSVVGQGALDTQYF.

This chain links TRBV6-1 with TRBJ2-6; TRBD1 agrees at 7 bases. The junction had 10 bases not matched to a gene; V was cut back by 0 bases and J by 2 bases. The germline CDR1 and CDR2 sequences are MNHNS and SASEGT. The CDR3 length is 19 residues. CDR3 coding DNA: TGTGCCAGCAGTGAAGCACGAGGGGGCATATTCACTGGGGCCAACGTCCTGACTTTC. Protein sequence: CASSEARGGIFTGANVLTF.

The chain employs TRBV30 and TRBJ2-7; weak D call: TRBD1 (6 bases). CDR3 length: 12 amino acids. CDR1 is GTSNPN and CDR2 is SVGIG in the germline V gene (reference sequence). V gave up 4 bases and J gave up 5 bases, with 12 bases separating them. The CDR3 DNA follows: TGTGCCTGGAAGGAACAGGGTGACGAGCAGTACTTC. This codes for CAWKEQGDEQYF. Looking up the rest from reference TRBV30 and TRBJ2-7 gives the full variable domain: SQTIHQWPATLVQPVGSPLSLECTVEGTSNPNLYWYRQAAGRGLQLLFYSVGIGQISSEVPQNLSASRPQDRQFILSSKKLLLSDSGFYLCAWKEQGDEQYFGPGTRLTVT.

The gene calls are TRBV6-1 and TRBJ2-1; 9 bases are shared with TRBD1. The CDR3 consists of 13 residues. Germline CDR1 is MNHNS and CDR2 is SASEGT. Losses at the gene ends were 8 bases for V and 12 bases for J; bases not matched to a gene: 11. CDR3 protein: CASDGTGLSGQFF. The CDR3 nucleotides are TGTGCCAGCGATGGGACAGGGCTTAGTGGGCAGTTCTTC.

The chain joins TRBV19 to TRBJ1-5; 8 nucleotides align to TRBD1. V trimming: 7 bases; J trimming: 4 bases; junction bases outside the gene matches: 3. The CDR3 extends over 13 amino acids. Germline CDR1 and CDR2: LNHDA and SQIVND (reference sequence). This CDR3 reads CASTYRGNQPQHF. CDR3 coding DNA: TGTGCCAGTACTTACAGGGGGAATCAGCCCCAGCATTTT.

CDR3 DNA sequence: TGTGCCAGCAGCTCTACTAGCGGTCTCACAGATACGCAGTATTTT. Translation gives CASSSTSGLTDTQYF. The gene calls are TRBV7-9 and TRBJ2-3; the match to TRBD2 covers 8 bases. Per germline, CDR1 SEHNR and CDR2 FQNEAQ (reference sequence). V lost 4 bases to trimming and J lost 2 bases; unmatched junction nucleotides: 5. The CDR3 is made up of 15 amino acids.

The V and J genes are TRBV2 and TRBJ1-2; 9 positions agree with TRBD1. Germline V gives CDR1 SNHLY, CDR2 FYNNEI. V trimming: 5 bases; J trimming: 5 bases; junction bases outside the gene matches: 6. The CDR3 sequence is 14 residues long. The CDR3 DNA is TGTGCCAGCAGTACTAGGGACAGGGCATATGGCTACACCTTC. As protein: CASSTRDRAYGYTF.

This sequence joins TRBV27 and TRBJ2-1; 7 bases fit TRBD2. Germline values: CDR1 MNHEY, CDR2 SMNVEV (reference sequence). This CDR3 is 15 amino acids long. V lost 6 bases and J lost 5; bases outside the gene matches: 10. CDR3 loop: CASRLRGGWNNEQFF. Written as DNA, the CDR3 is TGTGCCAGCAGGTTGCGGGGAGGGTGGAACAATGAGCAGTTCTTC.

Of note for this clone: The limits of the CDR3 on the DNA are not certain, so only TCRdb's listed CDR3 is given. The chain recombines TRBV21-1 with TRBJ1-4; the D call of TRBD1 is as the table states it, not checked on the DNA. TRBV21-1 is described as a pseudogene. The CDR3 is 14 residues long, ends included. The CDR3 protein is CASSVGTGNEKLFF.

This chain uses TRBV6-1 with TRBJ1-4; D is possibly TRBD1 (6 bases). CDR3 size: 17 residues. V lost 0 bases and J 6 bases, leaving 17 bases between the germline ends. Germline CDR1 MNHNS, CDR2 SASEGT. CDR3 residues: CASSEAGTYLGDEKLFF. DNA for the CDR3: TGTGCCAGCAGTGAAGCAGGGACATACCTTGGGGATGAAAAACTGTTTTTT.

The chain joins TRBV28 to TRBJ1-5; 11 nucleotides match TRBD1. V lost 6 bases, J lost 5 bases, and 3 bases stayed unmatched. Germline-derived CDR1 and CDR2 are MDHEN and SYDVKM. This CDR3 comprises 14 residues. The CDR3 here is CASRGDRGDQPQHF. CDR3 bases: TGTGCCAGCAGGGGGGACAGGGGGGATCAGCCCCAGCATTTT.

The V call is TRBV28, the J call TRBJ2-1, with 9 bases matching TRBD2. This CDR3 has 12 amino acids. V lost 7 bases and J lost 5; bases outside the gene matches: 0. Per germline, CDR1 MDHEN and CDR2 SYDVKM. In DNA, the CDR3 is TGTGCCAGCACTAGCGGGGACAATGAGCAGTTCTTC. It yields the protein CASTSGDNEQFF.

V is TRBV7-9 and J is TRBJ2-3; 7 bases match TRBD1. The germline V gene encodes CDR1 SEHNR and CDR2 FQNEAQ (reference sequence). This CDR3 is 14 amino acids long. After removal of 10 bases from V and 0 bases from J, the junction contained 7 bases not matched to a gene. In DNA, the CDR3 is TGTGCCACAAAGGGACAGCCCAGCACAGATACGCAGTATTTT. This gives the protein CATKGQPSTDTQYF.

This clone has only one observation. At one end the junction does not follow the germline gene, possibly because of a read error. The CDR3 sequence: CATSSGLSTDTQYF. CDR3 nucleotides: TGTGCCACCAGTAGCGGCCTTAGCACAGATACGCAGTATTTT. The V gene is TRBV27, the J gene TRBJ2-3; a possible D gene is TRBD2 (6 bases). The CDR3 covers 14 residues. Germline values: CDR1 MNHEY, CDR2 SMNVEV (reference sequence).

The chain employs TRBV5-4 and TRBJ1-3; D is undetermined. Germline loops: CDR1 SGHNT, CDR2 YYREEE (reference sequence). V lost 2 bases and J lost 0, with 6 bases in between. This CDR3 is built from 14 residues. CDR3 protein: CASSFENSGNTIYF. The CDR3 DNA reads TGTGCCAGCAGCTTTGAGAACTCTGGAAACACCATATATTTT.

This clone has more than one count but fewer than ten. The chain is built from TRBV4-3 and TRBJ2-2, with TRBD1 matching over 9 bases. V shed 6 bases, J shed 4 bases, and the junction held 12 bases outside the gene matches. The V gene's germline CDR1 is LGHNA and CDR2 YSLEER. The CDR3 loop spans 17 amino acids. CDR3 bases: TGCGCCAGCAGAATTAGGTGGACAGGGGCTATCACCGGGGAGCTGTTTTTT. It codes for CASRIRWTGAITGELFF.

The chain is built from TRBV7-3 and TRBJ2-2; TRBD1 agrees at 8 bases. Germline V gives CDR1 SGHTA, CDR2 FQGTGA. Trimming removed 5 bases from V and 4 bases from J; junction bases left unmatched: 6. This CDR3 region has 15 residues. CDR3: CASSPDRDGTGELFF. For the CDR3, the DNA is TGTGCCAGCAGCCCGGACAGGGACGGCACCGGGGAGCTGTTTTTT.

This clone has only a few counts. V gene TRBV6-6 combines with J gene TRBJ1-3; 7 positions agree with TRBD1. The CDR3 extends over 14 amino acids. With V trimmed by 5 bases and J by 3 bases, 4 bases remained unmatched. The germline V gene has CDR1 MNHNY and CDR2 SVGAGI (reference sequence). CDR3 sequence (DNA): TGTGCCAGCAGTCAGACAGGGATTGGAAACACCATATATTTT. Translating gives CASSQTGIGNTIYF.

This clone appeared a single time. This rearrangement joins TRBV29-1 to TRBJ2-1, with 9 bases lining up with TRBD2. This CDR3 is built from 14 residues. In germline, CDR1 is SQVTM, CDR2 ANQGSEA. Trimming took 4 bases from V and 1 from J; bases not matched to a gene: 2. The CDR3 reads CSVALAGSYNEQFF. DNA for the CDR3: TGCAGCGTTGCACTAGCGGGTTCCTACAATGAGCAGTTCTTC.

In nucleotides, the CDR3 is TGTGCCAGTAGTATAGTGACAGCCCCACGAGAGACCCAGTACTTC. This translates into CASSIVTAPRETQYF. The chain recombines TRBV19 with TRBJ2-5, with D possibly being TRBD1 (5 bases). The CDR3 covers 15 residues. V was shortened by 1 base and J by 4 bases, with 13 bases between the two germline ends. Looked up from germline, CDR1 is LNHDA and CDR2 is SQIVND (reference sequence).

The table lists this clone with a count of one. The junction shows a germline mismatch at one end, possibly a read error. The chain recombines TRBV19 with TRBJ1-1; 12 bases align to TRBD1. The V gene's germline CDR1 is LNHDA and CDR2 SQIVND (reference sequence). CDR3 length equals 14 residues. CDR3: CASEPGQGAPEAFF. Written as DNA, the CDR3 is TGTGCCAGCGAACCGGGACAGGGGGCACCTGAGGCTTTCTTT.

In this sample, this clone turned up a few times. This chain uses TRBV7-2 with TRBJ2-5; D possibly corresponds to TRBD2 (5 bases). CDR3 size: 15 residues. The germline gives CDR1 SGHTA, CDR2 FQGNSA. The V and J ends lost 5 bases and 0 bases respectively, with 13 bases between them. The chain's CDR3 is CASSQAVGNQETQYF. The CDR3 coding sequence is TGTGCCAGCAGCCAAGCGGTGGGGAACCAAGAGACCCAGTACTTC.

In this sample, this clone turned up once. This chain joins TRBV5-1 and TRBJ2-1; D not certain. There are 14 residues in the CDR3. The V end lost 4 bases, the J end lost 5 bases, and 13 bases lay between the germline ends. CDR1 and CDR2 from the germline V gene are SGHRS and YFSETQ. CDR3 protein: CASSRDNPNNEQFF. DNA of the CDR3: TGCGCCAGCAGCCGAGACAATCCGAACAATGAGCAGTTCTTC.

The chain recombines TRBV5-1 with TRBJ1-1, with D possibly TRBD1 on 5 matching bases. The ends were cut back, 1 base at V and 1 base at J, with 11 bases in the middle. Germline CDR1 and CDR2: SGHRS and YFSETQ. This CDR3 comprises 15 residues. As DNA, the CDR3 is TGCGCCAGCAGCTTGACCGTCGGGGGGAACACTGAAGCTTTCTTT. It is translated as CASSLTVGGNTEAFF.